This T cell receptor (beta chain) was captured in a study of blood T cells in healthy people across ages. Germline V CDR1 and CDR2: LGHDT, YNNKEL (reference sequence). The CDR3 has 16 residues. V gave up 0 bases and J gave up 0 bases, with 6 bases separating them. The study's findings and limits: Estimates of total diversity, which came from one million sequenced T cells, were considered to be underestimates.

This clonotype was counted between two and nine times. Its matching antigen is unknown. Combining a sample-barcoded 5' primer with a J-beta primer mix, a second PCR ran for 7 to 11 cycles. CDR3-containing paired-end reads numbered at least 3 million in each sample. TCRdb reanalysed the 5' RACE reads using MiXCR and keeps one entry per CDR3 protein. The table lists 1.5 million to 2 million distinct CDR3 sequences, over 25% of them singletons, with roughly 8% in the top ten. Researchers collected approximately 9.9 milliliters of peripheral blood from every single donor. The chain carries TRBV3-1 and TRBJ1-6; D gene ambiguous. The clonotype comes from a woman in her twenties or thirties in good health. The sequenced sample consisted of blood. CDR3 nucleotide sequence: TGTGCCAGCAGCCAAGATTGGGGCTCCTATAATTCACCCCTCCACTTT. This encodes CASSQDWGSYNSPLHF.